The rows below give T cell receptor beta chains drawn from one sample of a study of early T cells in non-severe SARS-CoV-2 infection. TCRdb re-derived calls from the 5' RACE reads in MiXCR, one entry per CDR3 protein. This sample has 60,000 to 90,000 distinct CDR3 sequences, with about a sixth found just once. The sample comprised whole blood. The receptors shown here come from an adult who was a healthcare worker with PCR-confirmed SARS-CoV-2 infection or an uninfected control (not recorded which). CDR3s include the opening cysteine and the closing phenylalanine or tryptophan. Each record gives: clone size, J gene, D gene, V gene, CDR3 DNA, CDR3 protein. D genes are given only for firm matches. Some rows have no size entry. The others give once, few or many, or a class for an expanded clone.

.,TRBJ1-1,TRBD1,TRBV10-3,TGTGCCATCAGTGACCCAATAGAACAGGGGGCGAACACTGAAGCTTTCTTT,CAISDPIEQGANTEAFF
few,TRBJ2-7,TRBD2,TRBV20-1,TGCAGTGCTAGGGTTACTAGCGGGACCCACGAGCAGTACTTC,CSARVTSGTHEQYF
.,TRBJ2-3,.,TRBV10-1,TGCGCCAGCCAACGTGGTCTGGGGGGTCACACAGATACGCAGTATTTT,CASQRGLGGHTDTQYF
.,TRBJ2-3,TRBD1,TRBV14,TGTGCCAGCAGCCAAGATTGGGACTCTACCGGGACAGGGTTTTCTGATACGCAGTATTTT,CASSQDWDSTGTGFSDTQYF
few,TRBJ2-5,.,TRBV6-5,TGTGCCAGCAGTTCCTCGACTGAGGGAGAGACCCAGTACTTC,CASSSSTEGETQYF
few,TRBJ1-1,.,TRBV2,TGTGCCAGCAGGGGAGGTTCTGAAGCTTTCTTT,CASRGGSEAFF
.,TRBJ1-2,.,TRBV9,TGTGCCAGCAGCGTCGGAGCAGGGCAACCCTATGGCTACACCTTC,CASSVGAGQPYGYTF
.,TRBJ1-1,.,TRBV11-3,TGTGCCAGCAGCTTAGATCCTTCTACTGAAGCTTTCTTT,CASSLDPSTEAFF
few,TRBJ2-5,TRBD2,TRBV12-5,TGTGCTAGTGGCTCAACTAGCGGGAGGGCCCAGAACCAAGAGACCCAGTACTTC,CASGSTSGRAQNQETQYF
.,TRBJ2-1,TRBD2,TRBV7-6,TGTGCCAGCAGCCCCCTCCCCGGGACTAGCGCCTACAATGAGCAGTTCTTC,CASSPLPGTSAYNEQFF
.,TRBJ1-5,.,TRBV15,TGTGCCACCAGCAGAGATGACGCCCCGCACCAGCCCCAGCATTTT,CATSRDDAPHQPQHF
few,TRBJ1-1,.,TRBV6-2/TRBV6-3,TGTGCCAGCAGTTACTCGGCAGCGGTGGCTTTCTTT,CASSYSAAVAFF
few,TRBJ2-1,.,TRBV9,TGTGCCAGCAGCGTGGGACCAAGCTCCTACAATGAGCAGTTCTTC,CASSVGPSSYNEQFF
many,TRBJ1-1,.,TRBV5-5,TGTGCCAGCAGCTTGTTTGAAGCGAACACTGAAGCTTTCTTT,CASSLFEANTEAFF
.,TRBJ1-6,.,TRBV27,TGTGCCAGCAGTTTGGACCGGGTCTATAATTCACCCCTCCACTTT,CASSLDRVYNSPLHF
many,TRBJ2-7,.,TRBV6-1,TGTGCCAGCATCCTGGACTACGCCTACGAGCAGTACTTC,CASILDYAYEQYF
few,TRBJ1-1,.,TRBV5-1,TGCGCCAGCAGCTTGGAAGGGGTAGAGGGGGTTTTCTTT,CASSLEGVEGVFF
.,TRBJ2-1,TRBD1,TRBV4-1,TGCGCCAGCAGCCAATCTGGACAGGGGGCGCGGGAGCAGTTCTTC,CASSQSGQGAREQFF
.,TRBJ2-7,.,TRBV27,TGTGCCAGCAGTTTAACGGTACTCTCCTACGAGCAGTACTTC,CASSLTVLSYEQYF
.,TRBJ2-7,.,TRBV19,TGTGCCAGTAGTTCTTCGGGGCAGGATCTTACGCGGCAGTACTTC,CASSSSGQDLTRQYF
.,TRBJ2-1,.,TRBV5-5,TGTGCCAGCAGCCACATCGGCCCGTTGGGTAAAAATGAGCAGTTCTTC,CASSHIGPLGKNEQFF
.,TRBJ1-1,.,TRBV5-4,TGTGCCAGCAGCTTGTTAGGGTCCGGGGTTGAAGCTTTCTTT,CASSLLGSGVEAFF
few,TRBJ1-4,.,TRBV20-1,TGCAGTGCTAGCGGGGGAGTTGAAAAACTGTTTTTT,CSASGGVEKLFF
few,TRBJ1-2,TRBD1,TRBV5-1,TGCGCCAGCAGCTTTGGGACAGCTGACTATGGCTACACCTTC,CASSFGTADYGYTF
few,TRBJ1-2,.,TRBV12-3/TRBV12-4,TGTGCCAGCACCTTGGCACAGTCCCTTCGAGGCTACACCTTC,CASTLAQSLRGYTF
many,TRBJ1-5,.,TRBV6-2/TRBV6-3,TGTGCCAGCAGTTACTCGACGGCAGACAATCAGCCCCAGCATTTT,CASSYSTADNQPQHF
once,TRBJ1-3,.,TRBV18,TGTGCCAGCTCACCACCCGGGGCTGGAAACACCATATATTTT,CASSPPGAGNTIYF
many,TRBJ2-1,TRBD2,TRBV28,TGTGCCAGCAGTTTGGGGGGACTAACCTACAATGAGCAGTTCTTC,CASSLGGLTYNEQFF